This paragraph covers one T cell receptor (beta chain) sequence. Its antigen remains unidentified. The entry originates in a study of T-cell memory formation after mild COVID-19. Overall study results and limits: A balance of CD4 and CD8 characterized clones contracting day 15 to 85, whereas later expanders leaned CD4+.

This CDR3 region has 15 residues. Trimming took 6 bases from V and 0 from J, leaving 14 bases between them. Germline values: CDR1 MNHNS, CDR2 SASEGT. TCRdb re-called the 5' RACE reads with MiXCR, one entry per CDR3 protein. In the table there are about 45,000 distinct CDR3 sequences, about a tenth of which are singletons. The specimen was PBMCs or a T cell subset sorted from them (not recorded which). This chain joins TRBV6-1 and TRBJ1-2; D is undetermined. The receptor was isolated from an adult woman who had mild COVID-19 (a few samples of this study predate the infection). Cell type and time point are not known. CDR3 sequence: CASSPWGMTNYGYTF. CDR3 DNA sequence: TGTGCCAGCAGCCCCTGGGGTATGACTAACTATGGCTACACCTTC.